This entry lists 24 T cell receptor beta chains sequenced from one sample in a study of T-cell memory formation after mild COVID-19. TCRdb processed the 5' RACE reads anew with MiXCR; each CDR3 protein has one entry. The sample lists under 700,000 distinct CDR3 sequences; roughly 22% were seen once. The sample was PBMCs or a T cell subset sorted from them (not recorded which). The origin of the receptors is an adult woman who had mild COVID-19 (a few samples of this study predate the infection). Cell type and time point are not known.

This clonotype was seen more than once but under ten times. The chain employs TRBV15 and TRBJ2-7; D may be TRBD2 (6 bases). The germline V gene has CDR1 LNHNV and CDR2 YYDKDF (reference sequence). This CDR3 is built from 15 residues. Trimming shortened V by 0 bases and J by 5 bases, and 14 bases separated the two germline ends. The CDR3 sequence is CATSRDWTGGDEQYF. For the CDR3, the DNA is TGTGCCACCAGCAGAGATTGGACTGGCGGGGACGAGCAGTACTTC.

The rearrangement uses TRBV30 and TRBJ1-5, with D unclear. There are 14 residues in the CDR3. CDR1 and CDR2 (germline): GTSNPN, SVGIG (reference sequence). V was cut by 5 bases and J by 2 bases, with 13 bases left in between. CDR3 loop: CAWSAGVGNQPQHF. CDR3 sequence (DNA): TGTGCCTGGTCTGCGGGAGTCGGCAATCAGCCCCAGCATTTT.

This clonotype was seen only a few times. The chain has TRBV5-1 and TRBJ1-1; weak D call: TRBD1 (6 bases). This CDR3 is built from 15 residues. The V gene's germline CDR1 is SGHRS and CDR2 YFSETQ. V was trimmed by 0 bases and J by 7 bases, leaving 16 bases between them. CDR3 sequence: CASSLAIPGHLEAFF. As DNA, the CDR3 is TGCGCCAGCAGCTTGGCCATTCCGGGACACCTTGAAGCTTTCTTT.

The V gene is TRBV2, the J gene TRBJ2-1; the D is unclear. The V gene's germline CDR1 is SNHLY and CDR2 FYNNEI. This CDR3 has 13 residues. Trimming shortened V by 6 bases and J by 1 base, and 7 bases separated the two germline ends. The CDR3 coding sequence is TGTGCCAGCAGGGTCGAATCCTACAATGAGCAGTTCTTC. It specifies CASRVESYNEQFF.

This clonotype was seen more than once but under ten times. V gene TRBV2 combines with J gene TRBJ2-2, with 7 bases identical to TRBD1. This CDR3 is built from 15 residues. The junction had 7 bases not matched to a gene; V was cut back by 6 bases and J by 3 bases. Germline V gives CDR1 SNHLY, CDR2 FYNNEI. CDR3 in amino acids: CASSAQTGYTGELFF. CDR3 DNA sequence: TGTGCCAGCAGCGCCCAGACAGGGTACACCGGGGAGCTGTTTTTT.

This chain links TRBV4-1 with TRBJ1-1, with D perhaps matching TRBD1 (6 bases). The germline V gene encodes CDR1 MGHRA and CDR2 YSYEKL. The CDR3 runs 13 residues. V gave up 0 bases and J gave up 9 bases, with 11 bases separating them. DNA for the CDR3: TGCGCCAGCAGCCAAGATGGTGACAGGCAAGCTTTCTTT. It specifies CASSQDGDRQAFF.

This clonotype was found a few times. V gene TRBV13 combines with J gene TRBJ1-1; 8 positions agree with TRBD1. CDR1 and CDR2 (germline): PRHDT, FYEKMQ (reference sequence). CDR3 size: 13 residues. After removal of 3 bases from V and 11 bases from J, the junction contained 8 bases not matched to a gene. The CDR3, as DNA: TGTGCCAGCAGCTTTGGACAGGGAAAGAGGGCTTTCTTT. Protein sequence: CASSFGQGKRAFF.

In this sample, this clonotype turned up a few times. The J gene is TRBJ2-4, the V gene TRBV19, with TRBD2 identical over 14 bases. The ends lost 7 bases at V and 3 bases at J; junction bases unmatched: 14. Germline-derived CDR1 and CDR2 are LNHDA and SQIVND (reference sequence). The CDR3 contains 19 residues. CDR3 amino acids: CASTLRGLAGERDKNIQYF. CDR3 bases: TGTGCCAGTACCCTAAGGGGACTAGCGGGAGAGAGGGACAAAAACATTCAGTACTTC. The full variable domain, rest sourced from reference TRBV19 and TRBJ2-4, is DGGITQSPKYLFRKEGQNVTLSCEQNLNHDAMYWYRQDPGQGLRLIYYSQIVNDFQKGDIAEGYSVSREKKESFPLTVTSAQKNPTAFYLCASTLRGLAGERDKNIQYFGAGTRLSVL.

Only a few counts were recorded for this clonotype. V usage is TRBV12-3 or TRBV12-4 and J usage is TRBJ2-5; a possible D gene is TRBD2 (6 bases). Trimming took off 6 bases at V and 5 bases at J, with 25 bases between the two ends. This CDR3 is built from 17 residues. CDR3 in amino acids: CASSSPLLSGVWETQYF. CDR3 nucleotides: TGTGCCAGCAGCTCTCCCCTTCTCTCGGGAGTCTGGGAGACCCAGTACTTC.

This clonotype showed up just a few times. DNA for the CDR3: TGTGCCAGCAGCTTGGGGCAGGGCCGCTCTCGGGAGACCCAGTACTTC. It codes for CASSLGQGRSRETQYF. This chain links TRBV5-6 with TRBJ2-5, with TRBD1 as a possible D gene (5 bases). V gave up 0 bases and J gave up 5 bases, with 17 bases separating them. The CDR3 length is 16 residues. Germline CDR1 is SGHDT and CDR2 is YYEEEE.

This clonotype has a handful of counts. The chain couples TRBV29-1 to TRBJ2-1, with 8 bases aligning to TRBD1. The CDR3 is 11 residues long. Germline assignment: CDR1 SQVTM and CDR2 ANQGSEA. V lost 4 bases to trimming and J lost 8 bases; unmatched junction nucleotides: 1. CDR3 sequence reads: CSVATGDEQFF. The CDR3 DNA is TGCAGCGTTGCGACAGGGGATGAGCAGTTCTTC.

This clonotype has at least ten counts. This chain uses TRBV11-1 with TRBJ2-7, with TRBD2 matching 12 bases. The V segment lost 5 bases and the J segment 5 bases; nucleotides outside the gene matches: 7. The CDR3 runs 15 residues. Germline CDR1 SGHAT, CDR2 FQDESV (reference sequence). The CDR3 here is CASSTQTSGSHEQYF. The CDR3 DNA sequence: TGTGCCAGCAGCACTCAGACTAGCGGGAGCCACGAGCAGTACTTC.

This clonotype showed up just a few times. CDR3 sequence: CASSLGAGVRFGELFF. For the CDR3, the DNA is TGTGCCAGCAGCTTAGGAGCGGGAGTAAGATTCGGGGAGCTGTTTTTT. V gene TRBV7-8 combines with J gene TRBJ2-2; 8 bases align to TRBD2. The CDR3 is 16 residues long. CDR1 and CDR2 (germline): SGHVS, FQNEAQ. Trimming cost V 1 base and J 7 bases; bases outside gene matches: 8. The whole variable domain, filled in from reference TRBV7-8 and TRBJ2-2, reads GAGVSQSPRYKVAKRGQDVALRCDPISGHVSLFWYQQALGQGPEFLTYFQNEAQLDKSGLPSDRFFAERPEGSVSTLKIQRTQQEDSAVYLCASSLGAGVRFGELFFGEGSRLTVL.

The chain uses TRBV5-4 and TRBJ2-7; a weak D match, TRBD2 (5 bases). The V end was cut by 4 bases, the J end by 1 base, with 12 bases between. This CDR3 has 14 amino acids. Looked up from germline, CDR1 is SGHNT and CDR2 is YYREEE (reference sequence). As DNA, the CDR3 is TGTGCCAGCAGCCCCGGACTGGGATCCTACGAGCAGTACTTC. It specifies CASSPGLGSYEQYF.

V is TRBV6-5 and J is TRBJ1-5, with a tentative D call TRBD1 (5 bases). Trimming shortened V by 6 bases and J by 2 bases, and 17 bases separated the two germline ends. The CDR3 is 16 amino acids. Looked up from germline, CDR1 is MNHEY and CDR2 is SVGAGI. CDR3 in amino acids: CASSPGRGTGNQPQHF. CDR3 nucleotide sequence: TGTGCCAGCAGCCCGGGGCGGGGAACGGGCAATCAGCCCCAGCATTTT.

The chain combines TRBV20-1 with TRBJ2-3; D is ambiguous. V was trimmed by 1 base and J by 2 bases, leaving 13 bases between them. The CDR3 has 15 residues. CDR1 is DFQATT, CDR2 SNEGSKA, per germline (reference sequence). CDR3 residues: CSARAPDALTDTQYF. The CDR3 region has the DNA TGCAGTGCTAGAGCCCCGGACGCCCTCACAGATACGCAGTATTTT.

The chain is built from TRBV19 and TRBJ1-1; D not resolved. With 4 bases removed from V and 0 bases from J, the gap between germline ends came to 9 bases. CDR1 and CDR2 (germline): LNHDA, SQIVND (reference sequence). CDR3 length: 14 amino acids. In nucleotides, the CDR3 is TGTGCCAGTAGTACCAGTCGACTGAACACTGAAGCTTTCTTT. Translated, it gives CASSTSRLNTEAFF.

The rearrangement uses TRBV7-8 and TRBJ1-2; TRBD1 might be the D (5 bases). The V gene's germline CDR1 is SGHVS and CDR2 FQNEAQ. There are 14 residues in the CDR3. V lost 3 bases to trimming and J lost 4 bases, with 12 bases between them. The CDR3 sequence is CASSFAREGYGYTF. The CDR3 nucleotides are TGTGCCAGCAGCTTTGCCAGGGAGGGCTATGGCTACACCTTC.

The chain carries TRBV5-1 and TRBJ2-3; D unresolved. V lost 4 bases, J lost 6 bases, and 18 bases lay in between. The CDR3 contains 15 residues. From germline, CDR1 is SGHRS and CDR2 YFSETQ. CDR3 DNA sequence: TGCGCCAGCAGCCCCGACGGAAATCCCGTGGATACGCAGTATTTT. This gives the protein CASSPDGNPVDTQYF.

The chain recombines TRBV13 with TRBJ2-2; D possibly corresponds to TRBD2 (6 bases). The V and J ends lost 5 bases and 3 bases respectively, with 13 bases between them. The CDR3 runs to 15 residues. Germline loops: CDR1 PRHDT, CDR2 FYEKMQ (reference sequence). The CDR3 region has the DNA TGTGCCAGCAGCCGTGGGGGGACCTACACCGGGGAGCTGTTTTTT. It translates to CASSRGGTYTGELFF.

This clonotype was seen many times. The chain couples TRBV12-3 or TRBV12-4 to TRBJ1-3, with 7 positions matching TRBD1. The length of the CDR3 is 16 residues. The V segment lost 6 bases and the J segment 2 bases; nucleotides outside the gene matches: 10. For the CDR3, the DNA is TGTGCCAGCAGCCGCAGACAGGGCGTAGCTGGAAACACCATATATTTT. Protein sequence: CASSRRQGVAGNTIYF.

This sequence joins TRBV15 and TRBJ1-5, with 7 bases that match TRBD1. Germline-derived CDR1 and CDR2 are LNHNV and YYDKDF (reference sequence). The CDR3 consists of 17 residues. V was clipped by 2 bases and J by 1 base; unmatched bases: 8. In DNA, the CDR3 is TGTGCCACCAGCAGATCAGGGGGGGCGATAAGCAATCAGCCCCAGCATTTT. Translating it yields CATSRSGGAISNQPQHF. Using reference TRBV15 and TRBJ1-5 for the parts outside the CDR3, the full variable domain is DAMVIQNPRYQVTQFGKPVTLSCSQTLNHNVMYWYQQKSSQAPKLLFHYYDKDFNNEADTPDNFQSRRPNTSFCFLDIRSPGLGDTAMYLCATSRSGGAISNQPQHFGDGTRLSIL.

V usage is TRBV11-2 and J usage is TRBJ2-3, with D hard to call. The CDR3 has 16 amino acids. V was cut by 5 bases and J by 2 bases, with 17 bases left in between. The germline gives CDR1 SGHAT, CDR2 FQNNGV. The CDR3 reads CASSLPFSSVTDTQYF. The CDR3 coding sequence is TGTGCCAGCAGCCTACCTTTTTCGAGCGTCACAGATACGCAGTATTTT.

This clonotype appeared a few times. This chain uses TRBV4-1 with TRBJ2-5; D remains ambiguous. Germline V gene sequence: CDR1 MGHRA, CDR2 YSYEKL. The CDR3 length is 15 residues. Trimming removed 0 bases at V and 3 bases at J, with 11 bases between. CDR3 region: CASSQDLQRKETQYF. For the CDR3, the DNA is TGCGCCAGCAGCCAAGATTTACAACGAAAAGAGACCCAGTACTTC.